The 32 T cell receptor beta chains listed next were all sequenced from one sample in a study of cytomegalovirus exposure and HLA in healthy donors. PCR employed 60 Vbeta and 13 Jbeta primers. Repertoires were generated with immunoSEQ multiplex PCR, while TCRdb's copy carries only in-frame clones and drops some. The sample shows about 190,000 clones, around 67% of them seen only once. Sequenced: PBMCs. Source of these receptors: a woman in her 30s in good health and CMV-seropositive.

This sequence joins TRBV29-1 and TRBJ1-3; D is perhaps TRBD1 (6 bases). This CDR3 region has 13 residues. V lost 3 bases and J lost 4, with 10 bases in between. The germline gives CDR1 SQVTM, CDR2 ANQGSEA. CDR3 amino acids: CSVESGAGNTIYF. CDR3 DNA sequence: TGCAGCGTTGAGTCAGGGGCAGGAAACACCATATATTTT.

In DNA form, the CDR3 reads TGTGCCAGTAGTCGGTTGGACAGAGACTATGGCTACACCTTC. Translated: CASSRLDRDYGYTF. This chain uses TRBV19 with TRBJ1-2; the D gene is possibly TRBD1 (6 bases). Per germline, CDR1 LNHDA and CDR2 SQIVND (reference sequence). V was pared by 5 bases and J by 3 bases, with 13 bases between. The CDR3 consists of 14 residues.

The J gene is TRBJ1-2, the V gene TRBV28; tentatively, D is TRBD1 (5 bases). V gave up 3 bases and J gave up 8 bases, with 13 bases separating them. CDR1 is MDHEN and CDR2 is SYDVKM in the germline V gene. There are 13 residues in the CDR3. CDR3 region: CASSLGGDRGYTF. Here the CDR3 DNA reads TGTGCCAGCAGTTTGGGAGGGGACCGGGGCTACACCTTC.

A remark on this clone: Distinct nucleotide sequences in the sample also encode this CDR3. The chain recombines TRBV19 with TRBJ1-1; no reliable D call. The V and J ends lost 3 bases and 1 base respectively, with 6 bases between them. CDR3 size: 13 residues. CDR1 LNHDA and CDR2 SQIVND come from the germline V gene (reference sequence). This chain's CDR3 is CASSMTGNTEAFF. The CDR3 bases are TGTGCCAGTAGTATGACGGGGAACACTGAAGCTTTCTTT.

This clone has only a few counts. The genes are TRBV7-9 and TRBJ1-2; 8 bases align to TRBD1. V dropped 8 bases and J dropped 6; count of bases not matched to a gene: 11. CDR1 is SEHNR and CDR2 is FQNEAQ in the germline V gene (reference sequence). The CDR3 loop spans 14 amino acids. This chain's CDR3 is CASLDLQGGDGYTF. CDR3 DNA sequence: TGTGCCAGCCTAGACTTACAGGGGGGAGATGGCTACACCTTC.

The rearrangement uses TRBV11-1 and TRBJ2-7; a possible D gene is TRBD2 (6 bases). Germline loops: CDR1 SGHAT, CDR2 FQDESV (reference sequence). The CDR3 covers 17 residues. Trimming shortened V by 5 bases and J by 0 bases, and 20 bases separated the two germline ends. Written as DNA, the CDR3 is TGTGCCAGCAGCAACGAGGGGAGGCGTTTTAGCTCCTACGAGCAGTACTTC. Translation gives CASSNEGRRFSSYEQYF.

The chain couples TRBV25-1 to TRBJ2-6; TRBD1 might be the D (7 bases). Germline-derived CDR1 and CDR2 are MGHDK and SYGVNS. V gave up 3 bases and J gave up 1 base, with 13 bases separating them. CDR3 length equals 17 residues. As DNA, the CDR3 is TGTGCCAGCAGTGACTGGACAGGAGGGTCTGGGGCCAACGTCCTGACTTTC. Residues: CASSDWTGGSGANVLTF.

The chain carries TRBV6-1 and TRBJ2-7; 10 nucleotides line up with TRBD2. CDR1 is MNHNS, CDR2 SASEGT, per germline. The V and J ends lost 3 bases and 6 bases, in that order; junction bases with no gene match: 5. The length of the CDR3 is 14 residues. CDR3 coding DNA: TGTGCCAGCAGTGAGCCGGGACTAGCGCCCGAGCAGTACTTC. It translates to CASSEPGLAPEQYF.

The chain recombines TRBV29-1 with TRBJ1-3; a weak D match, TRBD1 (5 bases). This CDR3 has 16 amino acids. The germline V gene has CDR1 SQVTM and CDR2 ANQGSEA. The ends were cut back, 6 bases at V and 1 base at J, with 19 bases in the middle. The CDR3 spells CSVALDKGFSGNTIYF. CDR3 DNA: TGCAGCGTGGCGCTGGACAAGGGGTTTTCTGGAAACACCATATATTTT.

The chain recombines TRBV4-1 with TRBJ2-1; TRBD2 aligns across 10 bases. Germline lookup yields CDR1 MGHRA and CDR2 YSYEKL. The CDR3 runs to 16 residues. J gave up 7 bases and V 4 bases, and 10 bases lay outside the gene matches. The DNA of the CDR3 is TGCGCCAGCAGCCCCCTAGGAGCGGGAGGGCCAAATGAGCAGTTCTTC. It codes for CASSPLGAGGPNEQFF.

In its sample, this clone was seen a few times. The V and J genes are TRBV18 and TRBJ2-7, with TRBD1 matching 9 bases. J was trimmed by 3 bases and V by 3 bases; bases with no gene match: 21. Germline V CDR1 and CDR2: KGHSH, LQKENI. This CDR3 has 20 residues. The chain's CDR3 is CASSPGQGKTGLPLFYEQYF. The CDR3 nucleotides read TGTGCCAGCTCACCGGGACAGGGAAAAACAGGCCTACCCCTTTTCTACGAGCAGTACTTC.

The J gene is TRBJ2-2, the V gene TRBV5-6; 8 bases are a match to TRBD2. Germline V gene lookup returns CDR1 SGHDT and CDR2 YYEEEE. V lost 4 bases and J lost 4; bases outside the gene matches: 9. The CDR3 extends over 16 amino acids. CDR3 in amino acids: CASSPVPAGATGELFF. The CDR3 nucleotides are TGTGCCAGCAGCCCCGTACCAGCGGGAGCCACCGGGGAGCTGTTTTTT.

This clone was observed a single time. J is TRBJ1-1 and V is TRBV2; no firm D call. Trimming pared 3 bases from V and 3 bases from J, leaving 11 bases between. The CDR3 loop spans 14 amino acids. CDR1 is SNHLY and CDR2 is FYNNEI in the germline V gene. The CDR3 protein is CASSDRLKDTEAFF. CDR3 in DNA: TGTGCCAGCAGTGATAGACTCAAGGACACTGAAGCTTTCTTT.

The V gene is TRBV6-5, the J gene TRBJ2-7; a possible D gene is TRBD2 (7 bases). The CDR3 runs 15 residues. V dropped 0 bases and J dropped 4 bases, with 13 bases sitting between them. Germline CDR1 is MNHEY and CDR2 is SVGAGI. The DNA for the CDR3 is TGTGCCAGCAGTTACTCGAGGGGGGGGAGGTACGAGCAGTACTTC. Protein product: CASSYSRGGRYEQYF.

The CDR3 is CASSSRAGVNSETQYF. The DNA of the CDR3 is TGTGCCAGTAGTAGTCGAGCGGGAGTAAACTCTGAGACCCAGTACTTC. The J gene is TRBJ2-5, the V gene TRBV19; 8 nucleotides match TRBD2. In germline, CDR1 is LNHDA, CDR2 SQIVND (reference sequence). The CDR3 is 16 residues long. With V trimmed by 4 bases and J by 5 bases, 12 bases remained unmatched.

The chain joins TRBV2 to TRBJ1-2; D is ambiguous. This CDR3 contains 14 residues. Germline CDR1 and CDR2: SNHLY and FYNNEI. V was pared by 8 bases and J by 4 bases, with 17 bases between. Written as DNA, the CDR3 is TGTGCCAGCGGCCGGCGCGGGGAAGGCTATGGCTACACCTTC. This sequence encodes CASGRRGEGYGYTF.

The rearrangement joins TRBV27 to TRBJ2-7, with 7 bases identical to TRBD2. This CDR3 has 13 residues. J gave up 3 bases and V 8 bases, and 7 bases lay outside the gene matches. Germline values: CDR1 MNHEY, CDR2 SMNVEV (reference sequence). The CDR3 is CASREGTIYEQYF. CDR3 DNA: TGTGCCAGCCGAGAGGGGACTATCTACGAGCAGTACTTC.

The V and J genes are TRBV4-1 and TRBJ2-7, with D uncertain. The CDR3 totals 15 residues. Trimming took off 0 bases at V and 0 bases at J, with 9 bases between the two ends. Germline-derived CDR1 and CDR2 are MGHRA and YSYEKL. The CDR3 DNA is TGCGCCAGCAGCCAAGAAATCAGATACTCCTACGAGCAGTACTTC. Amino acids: CASSQEIRYSYEQYF.

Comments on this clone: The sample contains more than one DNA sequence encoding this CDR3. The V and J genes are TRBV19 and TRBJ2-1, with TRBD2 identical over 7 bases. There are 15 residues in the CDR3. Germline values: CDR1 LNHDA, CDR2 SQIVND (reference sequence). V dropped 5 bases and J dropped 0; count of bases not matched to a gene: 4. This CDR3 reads CASSPSGSSYNEQFF. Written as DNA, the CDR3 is TGTGCCAGTAGTCCTAGCGGTAGCTCCTACAATGAGCAGTTCTTC.

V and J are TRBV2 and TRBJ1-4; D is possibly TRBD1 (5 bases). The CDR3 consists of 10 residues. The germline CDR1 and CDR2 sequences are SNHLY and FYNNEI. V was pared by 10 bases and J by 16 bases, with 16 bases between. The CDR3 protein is CATRQRFSFF. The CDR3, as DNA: TGTGCCACCCGACAGAGGTTCTCGTTTTTT.

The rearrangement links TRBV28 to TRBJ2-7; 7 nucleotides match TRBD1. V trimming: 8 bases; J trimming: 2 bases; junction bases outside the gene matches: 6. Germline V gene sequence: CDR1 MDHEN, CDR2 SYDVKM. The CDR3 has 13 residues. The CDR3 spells CASSIDRAYEQYF. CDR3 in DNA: TGTGCCAGCTCAATTGACAGGGCCTACGAGCAGTACTTC.

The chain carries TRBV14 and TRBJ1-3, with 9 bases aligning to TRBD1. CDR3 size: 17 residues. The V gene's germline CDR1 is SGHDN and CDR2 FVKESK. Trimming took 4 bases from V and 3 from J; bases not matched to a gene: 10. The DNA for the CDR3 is TGTGCCAGCAGCCCGTCCGGGACAGGGAGTATTGGAAACACCATATATTTT. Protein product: CASSPSGTGSIGNTIYF.

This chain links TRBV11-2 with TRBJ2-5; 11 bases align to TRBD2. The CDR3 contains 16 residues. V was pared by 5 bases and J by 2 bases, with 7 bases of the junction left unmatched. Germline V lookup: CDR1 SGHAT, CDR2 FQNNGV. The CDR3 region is CASSRLAGNPQETQYF. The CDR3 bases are TGTGCCAGCAGCCGACTAGCGGGAAATCCACAAGAGACCCAGTACTTC.

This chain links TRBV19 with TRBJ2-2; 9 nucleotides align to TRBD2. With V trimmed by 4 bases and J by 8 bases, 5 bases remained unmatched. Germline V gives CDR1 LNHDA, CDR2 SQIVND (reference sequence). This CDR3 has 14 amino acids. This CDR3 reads CASSRTSVPGELFF. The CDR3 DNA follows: TGTGCCAGTAGTAGGACTAGCGTCCCGGGGGAGCTGTTTTTT.

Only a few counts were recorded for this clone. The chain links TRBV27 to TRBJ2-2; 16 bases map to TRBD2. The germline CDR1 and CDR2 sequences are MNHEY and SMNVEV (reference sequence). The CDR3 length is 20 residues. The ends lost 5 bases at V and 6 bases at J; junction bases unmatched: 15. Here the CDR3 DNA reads TGTGCCAGCAGTGAAACGGGACTAGCGGGAGGGAATTACGTCGCCGGGGAGCTGTTTTTT. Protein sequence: CASSETGLAGGNYVAGELFF.

The CDR3 reads CASTSGGTGSYEQYF. The CDR3 DNA reads as TGTGCCAGCACCTCGGGGGGGACTGGCTCCTACGAGCAGTACTTC. J is TRBJ2-7 and V is TRBV6-6, with 8 bases matching TRBD2. The CDR3 totals 15 residues. V shed 7 bases and J 0 bases; nucleotides not matched to a gene: 8. The germline CDR1 and CDR2 sequences are MNHNY and SVGAGI (reference sequence).

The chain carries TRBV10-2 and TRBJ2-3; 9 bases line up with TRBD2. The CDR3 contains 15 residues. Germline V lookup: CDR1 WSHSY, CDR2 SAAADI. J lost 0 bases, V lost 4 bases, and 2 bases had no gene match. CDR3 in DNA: TGCGCCAGCAGTGTTACTAGCGGGAGCACAGATACGCAGTATTTT. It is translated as CASSVTSGSTDTQYF.

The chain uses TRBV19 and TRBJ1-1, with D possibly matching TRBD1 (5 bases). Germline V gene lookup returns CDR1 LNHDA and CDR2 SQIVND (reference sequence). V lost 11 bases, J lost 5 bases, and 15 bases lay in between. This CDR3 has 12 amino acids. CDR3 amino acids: CAVSGGGTEAFF. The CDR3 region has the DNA TGTGCCGTATCGGGCGGGGGGACTGAAGCTTTCTTT.

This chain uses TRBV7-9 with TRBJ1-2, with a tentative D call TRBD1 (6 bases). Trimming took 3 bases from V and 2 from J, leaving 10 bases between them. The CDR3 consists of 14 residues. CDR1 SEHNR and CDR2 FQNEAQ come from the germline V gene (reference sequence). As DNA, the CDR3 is TGTGCCAGCAGCTTTTCCCAGGGGAACTATGGCTACACCTTC. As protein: CASSFSQGNYGYTF.

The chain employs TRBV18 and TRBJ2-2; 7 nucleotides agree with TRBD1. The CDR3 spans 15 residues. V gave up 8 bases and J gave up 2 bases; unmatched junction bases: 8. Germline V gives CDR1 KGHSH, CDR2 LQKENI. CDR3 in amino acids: CASSPGQINTGELFF. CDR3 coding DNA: TGTGCCAGCAGCCCGGGACAGATAAACACCGGGGAGCTGTTTTTT.

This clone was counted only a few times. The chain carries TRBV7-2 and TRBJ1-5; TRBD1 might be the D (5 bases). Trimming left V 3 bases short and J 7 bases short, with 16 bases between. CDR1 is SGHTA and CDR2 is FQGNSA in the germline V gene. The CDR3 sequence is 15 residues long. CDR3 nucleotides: TGTGCCAGCAGCTTGCAGGGTTTCTTGGGGCAGCCCCAGCATTTT. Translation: CASSLQGFLGQPQHF. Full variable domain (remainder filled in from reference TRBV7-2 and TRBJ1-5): GAGVSQSPSNKVTEKGKDVELRCDPISGHTALYWYRQSLGQGLEFLIYFQGNSAPDKSGLPSDRFSAERTGGSVSTLTIQRTQQEDSAVYLCASSLQGFLGQPQHFGDGTRLSIL.

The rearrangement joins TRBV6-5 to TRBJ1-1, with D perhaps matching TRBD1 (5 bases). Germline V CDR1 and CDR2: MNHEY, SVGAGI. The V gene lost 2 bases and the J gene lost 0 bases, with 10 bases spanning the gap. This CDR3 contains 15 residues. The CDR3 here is CASSYGGTMNTEAFF. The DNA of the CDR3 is TGTGCCAGCAGTTACGGTGGGACTATGAACACTGAAGCTTTCTTT.